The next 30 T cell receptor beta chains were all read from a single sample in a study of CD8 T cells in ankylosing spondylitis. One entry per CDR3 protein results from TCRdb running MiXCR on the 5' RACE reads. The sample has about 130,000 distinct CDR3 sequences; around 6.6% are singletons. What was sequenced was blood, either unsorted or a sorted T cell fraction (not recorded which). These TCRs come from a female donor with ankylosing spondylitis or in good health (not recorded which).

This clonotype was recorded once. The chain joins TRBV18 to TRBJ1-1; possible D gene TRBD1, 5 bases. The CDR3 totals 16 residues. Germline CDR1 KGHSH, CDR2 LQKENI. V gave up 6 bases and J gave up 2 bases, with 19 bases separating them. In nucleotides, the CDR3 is TGTGCCAGCTCCCAAGGTCCAGGGCTCTTCAACACTGAAGCTTTCTTT. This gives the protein CASSQGPGLFNTEAFF.

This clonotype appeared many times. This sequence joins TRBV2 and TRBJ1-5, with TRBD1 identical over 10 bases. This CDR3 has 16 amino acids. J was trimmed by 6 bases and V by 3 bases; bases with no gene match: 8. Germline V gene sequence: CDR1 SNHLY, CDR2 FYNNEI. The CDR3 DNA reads TGTGCCAGCAGTGAGCTGGGACAGGGGCAAGGTCAGCCCCAGCATTTT. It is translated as CASSELGQGQGQPQHF.

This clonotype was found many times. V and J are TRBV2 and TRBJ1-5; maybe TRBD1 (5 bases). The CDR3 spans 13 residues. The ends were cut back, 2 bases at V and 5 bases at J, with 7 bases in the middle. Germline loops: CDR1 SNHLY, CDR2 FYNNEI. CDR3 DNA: TGTGCCAGCAGTGAAAGCAGGGATCAGCCCCAGCATTTT. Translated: CASSESRDQPQHF.

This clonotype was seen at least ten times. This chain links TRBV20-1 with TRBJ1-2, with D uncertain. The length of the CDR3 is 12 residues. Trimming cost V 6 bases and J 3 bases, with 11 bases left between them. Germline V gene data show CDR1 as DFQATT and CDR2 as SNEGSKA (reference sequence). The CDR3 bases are TGCAGTGCCCCCATGGGCCACTATGGCTACACCTTC. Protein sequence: CSAPMGHYGYTF.

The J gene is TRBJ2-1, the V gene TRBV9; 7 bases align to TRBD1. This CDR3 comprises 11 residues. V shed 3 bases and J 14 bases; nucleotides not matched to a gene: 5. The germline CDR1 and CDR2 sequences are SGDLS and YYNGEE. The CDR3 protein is CASSGPGQKFF. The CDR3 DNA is TGTGCCAGCAGCGGTCCGGGACAGAAGTTCTTC.

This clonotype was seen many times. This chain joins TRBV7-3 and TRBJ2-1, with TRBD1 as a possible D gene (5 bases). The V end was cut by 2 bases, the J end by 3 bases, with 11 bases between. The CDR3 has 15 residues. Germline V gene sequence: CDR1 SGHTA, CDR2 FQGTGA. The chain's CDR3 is CASSLGQGIYNEQFF. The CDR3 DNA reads TGTGCCAGCAGCTTAGGGCAGGGCATCTACAATGAGCAGTTCTTC.

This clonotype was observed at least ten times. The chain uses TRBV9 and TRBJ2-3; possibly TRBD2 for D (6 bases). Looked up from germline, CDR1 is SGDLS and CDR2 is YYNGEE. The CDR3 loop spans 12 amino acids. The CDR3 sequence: CGKRLAKDTQYF. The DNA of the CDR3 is TGTGGCAAAAGGCTAGCGAAAGATACGCAGTATTTT.

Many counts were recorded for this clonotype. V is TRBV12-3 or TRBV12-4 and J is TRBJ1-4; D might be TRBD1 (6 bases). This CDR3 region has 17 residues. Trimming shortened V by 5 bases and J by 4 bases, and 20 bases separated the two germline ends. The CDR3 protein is CASSGGLALNINEKLFF. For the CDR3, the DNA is TGTGCCAGCAGTGGGGGGCTAGCCCTGAACATTAATGAAAAACTGTTTTTT.

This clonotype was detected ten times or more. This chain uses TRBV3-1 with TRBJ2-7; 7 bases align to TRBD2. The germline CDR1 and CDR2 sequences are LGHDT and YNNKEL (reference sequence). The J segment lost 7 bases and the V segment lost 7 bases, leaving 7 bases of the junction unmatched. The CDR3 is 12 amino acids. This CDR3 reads CASTGEGMEQYF. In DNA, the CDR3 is TGTGCCAGCACCGGGGAGGGGATGGAGCAGTACTTC.

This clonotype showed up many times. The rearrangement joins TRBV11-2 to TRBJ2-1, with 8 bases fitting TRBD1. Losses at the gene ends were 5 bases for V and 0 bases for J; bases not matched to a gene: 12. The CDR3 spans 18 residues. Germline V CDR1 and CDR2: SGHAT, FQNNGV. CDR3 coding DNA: TGTGCCAGCAGCCGCGAGATAACAGGGGGAGTCTCCTACAATGAGCAGTTCTTC. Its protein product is CASSREITGGVSYNEQFF.

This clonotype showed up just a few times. This chain's CDR3 is CASSPGLANYGYTF. As DNA, the CDR3 is TGTGCCAGCAGCCCAGGATTAGCTAACTATGGCTACACCTTC. The rearrangement links TRBV7-1 to TRBJ1-2; D ambiguous. TRBV7-1 has ORF status, its function being uncertain. CDR3 length: 14 amino acids. The germline V and J ends were trimmed by 5 bases and 0 bases, with 10 bases remaining between them.

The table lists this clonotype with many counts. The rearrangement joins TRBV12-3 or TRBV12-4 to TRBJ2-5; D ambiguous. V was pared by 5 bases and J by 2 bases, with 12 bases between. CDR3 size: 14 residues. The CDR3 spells CASSTEMGQETQYF. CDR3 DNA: TGTGCCAGCAGTACCGAGATGGGGCAAGAGACCCAGTACTTC.

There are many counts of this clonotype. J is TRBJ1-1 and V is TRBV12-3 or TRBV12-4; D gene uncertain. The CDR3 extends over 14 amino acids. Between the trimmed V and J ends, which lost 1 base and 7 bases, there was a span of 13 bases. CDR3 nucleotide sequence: TGTGCCAGCAGTTTAGGGCACTCGATAGATGAAGCTTTCTTT. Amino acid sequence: CASSLGHSIDEAFF.

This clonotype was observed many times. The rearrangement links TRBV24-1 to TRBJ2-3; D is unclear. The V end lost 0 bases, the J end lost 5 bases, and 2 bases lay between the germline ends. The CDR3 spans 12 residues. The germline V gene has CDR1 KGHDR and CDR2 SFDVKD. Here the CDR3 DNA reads TGTGCCACCAGTGATTTGCGAGATACGCAGTATTTT. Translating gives CATSDLRDTQYF.

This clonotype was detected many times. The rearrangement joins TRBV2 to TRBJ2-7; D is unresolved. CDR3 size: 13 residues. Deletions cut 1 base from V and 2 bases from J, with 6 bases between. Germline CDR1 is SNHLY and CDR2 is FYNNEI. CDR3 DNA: TGTGCCAGCAGTGAAGGGTTTCCCTACGAGCAGTACTTC. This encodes CASSEGFPYEQYF.

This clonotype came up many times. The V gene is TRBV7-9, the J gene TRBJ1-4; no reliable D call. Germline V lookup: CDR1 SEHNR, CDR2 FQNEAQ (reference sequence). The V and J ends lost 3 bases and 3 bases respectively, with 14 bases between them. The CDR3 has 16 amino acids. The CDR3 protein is CASSFFALGANEKLFF. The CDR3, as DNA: TGTGCCAGCAGCTTTTTCGCGCTCGGAGCTAATGAAAAACTGTTTTTT.

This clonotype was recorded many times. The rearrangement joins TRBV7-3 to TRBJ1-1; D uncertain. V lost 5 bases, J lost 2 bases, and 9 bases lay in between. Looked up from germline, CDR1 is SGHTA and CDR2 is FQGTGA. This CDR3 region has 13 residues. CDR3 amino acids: CASSVEGNTEAFF. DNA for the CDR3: TGTGCCAGCAGCGTAGAGGGTAACACTGAAGCTTTCTTT.

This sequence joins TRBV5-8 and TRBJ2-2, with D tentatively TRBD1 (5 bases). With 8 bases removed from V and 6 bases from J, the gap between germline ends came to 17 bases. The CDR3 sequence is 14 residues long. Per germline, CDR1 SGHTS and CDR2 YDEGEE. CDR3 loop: CARGVGLISGELFF. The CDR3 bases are TGTGCCAGGGGCGTGGGGCTGATCTCCGGGGAGCTGTTTTTT.

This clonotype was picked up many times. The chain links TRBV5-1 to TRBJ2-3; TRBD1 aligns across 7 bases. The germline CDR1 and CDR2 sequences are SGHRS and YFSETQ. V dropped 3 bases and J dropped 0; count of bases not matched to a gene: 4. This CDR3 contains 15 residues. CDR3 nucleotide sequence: TGCGCCAGCAGCTCGCAGACAGGGAGCACAGATACGCAGTATTTT. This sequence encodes CASSSQTGSTDTQYF. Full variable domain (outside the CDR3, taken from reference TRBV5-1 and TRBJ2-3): KAGVTQTPRYLIKTRGQQVTLSCSPISGHRSVSWYQQTPGQGLQFLFEYFSETQRNKGNFPGRFSGRQFSNSRSEMNVSTLELGDSALYLCASSSQTGSTDTQYFGPGTRLTVL.

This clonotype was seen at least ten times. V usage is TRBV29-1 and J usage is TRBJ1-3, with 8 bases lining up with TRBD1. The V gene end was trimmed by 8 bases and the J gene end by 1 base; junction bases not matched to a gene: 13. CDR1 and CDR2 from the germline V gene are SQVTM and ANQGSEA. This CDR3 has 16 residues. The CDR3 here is CSPSSRDRNSGNTIYF. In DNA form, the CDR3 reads TGCAGCCCATCGTCCCGGGACAGGAATTCTGGAAACACCATATATTTT.

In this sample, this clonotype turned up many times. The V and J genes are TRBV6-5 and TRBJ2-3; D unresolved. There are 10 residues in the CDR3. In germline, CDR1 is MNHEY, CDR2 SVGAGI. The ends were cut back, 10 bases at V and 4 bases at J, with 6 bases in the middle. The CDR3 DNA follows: TGTGCCACATTCTCAGATACGCAGTATTTT. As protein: CATFSDTQYF.

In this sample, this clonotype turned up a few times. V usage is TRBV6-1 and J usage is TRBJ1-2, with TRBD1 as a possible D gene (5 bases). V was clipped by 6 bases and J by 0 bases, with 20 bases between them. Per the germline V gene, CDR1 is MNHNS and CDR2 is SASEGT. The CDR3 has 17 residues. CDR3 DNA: TGTGCCAGCAGCTCACCTAGGGGTGGAGATACTAACTATGGCTACACCTTC. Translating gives CASSSPRGGDTNYGYTF.

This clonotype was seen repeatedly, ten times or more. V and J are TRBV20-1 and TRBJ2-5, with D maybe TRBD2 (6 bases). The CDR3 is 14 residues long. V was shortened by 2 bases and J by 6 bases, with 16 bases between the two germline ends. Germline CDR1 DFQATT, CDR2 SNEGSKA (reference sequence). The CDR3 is CSARSLFGGQTQYF. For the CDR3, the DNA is TGCAGTGCTAGAAGCCTTTTTGGAGGGCAGACCCAGTACTTC.

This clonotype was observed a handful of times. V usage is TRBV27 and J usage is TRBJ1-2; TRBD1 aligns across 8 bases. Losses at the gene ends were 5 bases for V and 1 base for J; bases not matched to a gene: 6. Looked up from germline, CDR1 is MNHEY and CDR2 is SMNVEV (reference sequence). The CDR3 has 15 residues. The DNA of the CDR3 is TGTGCCAGCAGTCTCCGGACAGGGCTTAACTATGGCTACACCTTC. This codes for CASSLRTGLNYGYTF.

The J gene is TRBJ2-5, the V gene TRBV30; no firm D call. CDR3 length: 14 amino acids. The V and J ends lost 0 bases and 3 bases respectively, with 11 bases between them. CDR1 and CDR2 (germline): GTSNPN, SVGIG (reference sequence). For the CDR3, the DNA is TGTGCCTGGAGTGTACATATCATTAAAGAGACCCAGTACTTC. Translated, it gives CAWSVHIIKETQYF.

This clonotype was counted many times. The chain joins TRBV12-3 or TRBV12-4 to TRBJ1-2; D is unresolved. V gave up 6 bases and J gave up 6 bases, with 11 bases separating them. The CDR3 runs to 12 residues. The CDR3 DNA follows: TGTGCCAGCAGGGGTAATGGGGATGGCTACACCTTC. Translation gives CASRGNGDGYTF.

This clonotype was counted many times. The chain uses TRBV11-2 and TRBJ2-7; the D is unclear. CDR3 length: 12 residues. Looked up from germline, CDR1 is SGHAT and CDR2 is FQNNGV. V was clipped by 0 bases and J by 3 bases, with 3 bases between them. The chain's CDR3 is CASSLDLYEQYF. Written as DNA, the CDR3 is TGTGCCAGCAGCTTAGATCTCTACGAGCAGTACTTC. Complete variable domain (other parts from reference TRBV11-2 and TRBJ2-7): EAGVAQSPRYKIIEKRQSVAFWCNPISGHATLYWYQQILGQGPKLLIQFQNNGVVDDSQLPKDRFSAERLKGVDSTLKIQPAKLEDSAVYLCASSLDLYEQYFGPGTRLTVT.

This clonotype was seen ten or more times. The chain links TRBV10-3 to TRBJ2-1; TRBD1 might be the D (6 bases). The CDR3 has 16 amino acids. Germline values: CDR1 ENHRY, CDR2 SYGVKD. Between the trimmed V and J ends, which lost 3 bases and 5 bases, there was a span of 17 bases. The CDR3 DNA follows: TGTGCCATCAGTGATAGGGGGATAGGGGTCAACAATGAGCAGTTCTTC. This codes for CAISDRGIGVNNEQFF.

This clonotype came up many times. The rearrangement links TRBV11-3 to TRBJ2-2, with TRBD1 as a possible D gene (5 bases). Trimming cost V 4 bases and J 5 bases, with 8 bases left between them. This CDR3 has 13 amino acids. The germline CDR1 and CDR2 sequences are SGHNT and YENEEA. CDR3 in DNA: TGTGCCAGCAGCTCCAGGGAAACCGGGGAGCTGTTTTTT. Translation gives CASSSRETGELFF.

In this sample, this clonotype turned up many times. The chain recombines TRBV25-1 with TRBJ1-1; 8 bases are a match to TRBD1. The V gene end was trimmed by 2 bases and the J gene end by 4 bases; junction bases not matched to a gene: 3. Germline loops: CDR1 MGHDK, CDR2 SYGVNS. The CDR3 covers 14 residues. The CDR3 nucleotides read TGTGCCAGCAGTGAACTAACAGGGGGCACTGAAGCTTTCTTT. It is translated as CASSELTGGTEAFF.